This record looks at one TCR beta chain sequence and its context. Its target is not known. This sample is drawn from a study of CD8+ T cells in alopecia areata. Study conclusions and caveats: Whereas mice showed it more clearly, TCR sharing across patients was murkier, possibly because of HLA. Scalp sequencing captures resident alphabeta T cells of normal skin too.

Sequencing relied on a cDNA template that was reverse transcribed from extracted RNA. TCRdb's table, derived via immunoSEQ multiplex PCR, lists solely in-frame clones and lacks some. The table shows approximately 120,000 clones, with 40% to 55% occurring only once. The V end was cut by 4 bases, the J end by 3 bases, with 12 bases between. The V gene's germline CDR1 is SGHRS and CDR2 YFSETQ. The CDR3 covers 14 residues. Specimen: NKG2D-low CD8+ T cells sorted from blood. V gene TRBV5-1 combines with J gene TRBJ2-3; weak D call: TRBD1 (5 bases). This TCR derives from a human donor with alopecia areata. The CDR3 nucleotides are TGCGCCAGCAGCGAGGTGGACATTACAGATACGCAGTATTTT. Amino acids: CASSEVDITDTQYF.